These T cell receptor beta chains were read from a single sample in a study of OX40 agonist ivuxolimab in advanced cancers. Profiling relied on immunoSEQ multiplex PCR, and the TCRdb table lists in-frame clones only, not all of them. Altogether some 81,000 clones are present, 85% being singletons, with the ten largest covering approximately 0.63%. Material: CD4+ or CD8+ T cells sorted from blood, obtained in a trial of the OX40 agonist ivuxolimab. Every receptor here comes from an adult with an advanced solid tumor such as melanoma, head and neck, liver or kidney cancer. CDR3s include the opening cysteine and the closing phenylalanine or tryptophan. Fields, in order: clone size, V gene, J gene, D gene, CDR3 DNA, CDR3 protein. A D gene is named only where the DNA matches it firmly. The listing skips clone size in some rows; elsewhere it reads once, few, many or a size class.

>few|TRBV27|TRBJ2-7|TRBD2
TGTGCCAGCAGTCTCTTTATGGGGACTAGTGGCTACGAGCAGTACTTC
CASSLFMGTSGYEQYF
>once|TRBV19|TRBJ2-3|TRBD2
TGTGCCAGTAGTCTGTGGGGGAGGGTGGATACGCAGTATTTT
CASSLWGRVDTQYF
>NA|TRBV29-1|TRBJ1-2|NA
TGCAGCGTTTCCCCCGACAGCTATGGCTACACCTTC
CSVSPDSYGYTF
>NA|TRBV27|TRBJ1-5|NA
TGTGCCAGCAGGGCAGGGTCCTTAAATCAGCCCCAGCATTTT
CASRAGSLNQPQHF
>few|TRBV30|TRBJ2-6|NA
TGTGCCTGGAGTGTAGGGGGTTCTGGGGCCAACGTCCTGACTTTC
CAWSVGGSGANVLTF
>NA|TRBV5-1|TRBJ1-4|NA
TGCGCCAGCAGCTTGGCCCGGGGAGGAACTAATGAAAAACTGTTTTTT
CASSLARGGTNEKLFF
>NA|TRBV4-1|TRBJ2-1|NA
TGCGCCAGCAGCCAAGACCCAATTAGTGCATTCGGTGAGCAGTTCTTC
CASSQDPISAFGEQFF
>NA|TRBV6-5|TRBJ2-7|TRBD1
TGCGCCAGCAGCCGCCCGGGACAGGGTTTCTACGAGCAGTACTTC
CASSRPGQGFYEQYF
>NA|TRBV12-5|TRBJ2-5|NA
TGTGCTAGTGGTTTTGTGGACAGGGACTATCTGGGGGAGACCCAGTACTTC
CASGFVDRDYLGETQYF
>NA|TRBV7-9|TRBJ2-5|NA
TGTGCCAGCAGCCCCGGACAGAGAAAAGAGACCCAGTACTTC
CASSPGQRKETQYF
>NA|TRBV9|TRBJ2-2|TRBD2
TGTGCCAGCAGCGTAGAGGGCAGAGCGGGGGTCCCTAACACCGGGGAGCTGTTTTTT
CASSVEGRAGVPNTGELFF
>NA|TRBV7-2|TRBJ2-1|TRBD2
TGTGCCAGCAGCTTAGGACTAGCGGGGGTCAATGAGCAGTTCTTC
CASSLGLAGVNEQFF
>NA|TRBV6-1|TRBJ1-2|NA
TGTGCCAGCAGGATGGACGGTAACTATGGCTACACCTTC
CASRMDGNYGYTF
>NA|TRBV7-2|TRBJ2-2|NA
TGTGCCAGCAGCCGGGACCGCAGCTCCACCGGGGAGCTGTTTTTT
CASSRDRSSTGELFF
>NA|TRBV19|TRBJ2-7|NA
TGTGCCAGTAGTATGGAGGGACAGTCTCTCGAGCAGTACTTC
CASSMEGQSLEQYF
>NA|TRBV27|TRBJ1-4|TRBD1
TGTGCCAGCAAACAGGGGGTAGGGGAAAAACTGTTTTTT
CASKQGVGEKLFF
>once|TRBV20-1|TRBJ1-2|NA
TGCAGTGTCAACACACGTTATGGCTACACCTTC
CSVNTRYGYTF
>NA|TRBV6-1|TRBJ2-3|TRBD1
TGTGCCAGCATGGGGGGACAGGGCGGGATAGATACGCAGTATTTT
CASMGGQGGIDTQYF
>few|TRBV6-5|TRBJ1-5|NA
TGTGCCAGCAGTACACAGGGAAATCAGCCCCAGCATTTT
CASSTQGNQPQHF
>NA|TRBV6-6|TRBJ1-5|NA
TGTGCCAGCAGTTACTCTGGGGGTAGCAATCAGCCCCAGCATTTT
CASSYSGGSNQPQHF
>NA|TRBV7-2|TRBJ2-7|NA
TGTGCCAGCAGCTCGTCCCGGGACGCATACGAGCAGTACTTC
CASSSSRDAYEQYF
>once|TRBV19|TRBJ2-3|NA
TGTGCCAGTAGCCCAAGGGGACCCGGGGATACGCAGTATTTT
CASSPRGPGDTQYF
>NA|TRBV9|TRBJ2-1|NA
TGTGCCAGCAGAAAGGGACTTCGGGACAATGAGCAGTTCTTC
CASRKGLRDNEQFF
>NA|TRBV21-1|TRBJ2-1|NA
TGTGCCAGCAACTTAAAACCGGGACAGGGGGCGATAATCTCCTACAATGAGCAGTTCTTC
CASNLKPGQGAIISYNEQFF
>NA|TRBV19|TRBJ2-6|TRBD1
TGTGCCAGTACCGAGGGGACAGCCTCTGGGGCCAACGTCCTGACTTTC
CASTEGTASGANVLTF
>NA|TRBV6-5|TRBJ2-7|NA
TGTGCCAGCAGTTACTCTCCAGGGTCCTACGAGCAGTACTTC
CASSYSPGSYEQYF
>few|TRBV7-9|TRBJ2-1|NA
TGTGCCAGCATCCCCACAGGGAGCTCCTACAATGAGCAGTTCTTC
CASIPTGSSYNEQFF
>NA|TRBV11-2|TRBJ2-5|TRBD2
TGTGCCAGCAGCCCGGGGGGGCCGGGACAAGAGACCCAGTACTTC
CASSPGGPGQETQYF